This note documents a single TCR beta chain sequence. The specificity of this receptor is unknown. Nothing much larger sits one base from this clone, and base qualities are not available. Participants in the prospective study were aged about 18 to 95 years, lived in 20 to 25 United States geographic areas, and enrolled through a virtual design. Cohort assignment in the prospective study relied on participant-reported clinical history from a screening survey and a study questionnaire. For ImmuneRACE Cohort 3, a participant was defined as recovered based on two consecutive negative NP/OP PCR tests, clearance by a healthcare professional, or resolution of symptoms. In the prospective study, whole blood, serum and a nasopharyngeal or oropharyngeal swab were collected from each participant by mobile phlebotomists. Over a roughly 2-month period, participants in the prospective study had the option of providing additional blood draws and questionnaires. Before DNA extraction, blood samples from the prospective study were shipped at room temperature or frozen.

The immunoSEQ Assay, a bias-controlled multiplex PCR, was used to amplify TCRbeta CDR3 regions from genomic DNA. The original methods were these. Within the assay, amplification of reference gene primers was used to estimate how many nucleated cells each sample contained. Sequence reads were collapsed and filtered to measure the absolute abundance of every unique TCRbeta CDR3 rearrangement. Productive Simpson clonality was computed per sample as the square root of Simpson's diversity index over productive rearrangements. Drawn from immuneACCESS, this table holds only the in-frame rearrangements with V and J called that TCRdb kept. Clones are partly lost; checked studies trace under half to an unresolved V gene and leave the rest unexplained. The V and J calls and clone size were taken over from that table, and D and trimming were inferred from the DNA. Here the sample has roughly 150,000 clones; 80% to 90% occur a single time. The ten largest clones represent 8% of the sample.

The sample comes from a study of blood T cell repertoires in COVID-19 (TCRdb year 2020). Study-wide context: Samples from collaborators originated in the United States, Italy and Spain and spanned both the acute and convalescent phases of COVID-19. The material from the prospective study consisted of cDNA or gDNA derived from T cells, B-cell-depleted T cells, or PBMCs. The dataset comprised deeply sampled blood TCRbeta repertoires from subjects exposed to, actively infected with, or recovered from COVID-19. Samples were obtained from the ongoing ImmuneRACE study (first 160 participants) and from roughly 1,300 subjects provided by 6 global collaborators. The repertoires were made available in a free public database intended to serve as a resource for research on the immune response to SARS-CoV-2. A de-identified subject ID, COVID-19 status, age in years and sex were almost always included in the sample metadata. Where available, HLA class I and class II types were obtained from metadata supplied by the sample provider rather than from assay-based typing.

Counted from cysteine to phenylalanine, this CDR3 has 12 amino acids. CDR3 DNA is the only sequence kept; it has 36 bases, read in frame from the first base. The germline V gene (reference sequence) yields MNHEY for CDR1 and SMNVEV for CDR2. V lost 4 bases and J lost 6 bases; the stretch between them is 6 bases long. What the research found in general, with its limitations: Clinical and demographic metadata were provided uncurated, with the amount varying by source and participant.

The source of this sequence is a woman in her forties or fifties who had recovered from COVID-19. The rearrangement joined TRBV27 to TRBJ2-2; no D gene can be assigned with confidence. The source material was PBMCs or T cells enriched from blood (not recorded which). The DNA sequence is given as TGTGCCAGCAGTTCCTACCCCGGGGAGCTGTTTTTT. Translation gives CASSSYPGELFF.